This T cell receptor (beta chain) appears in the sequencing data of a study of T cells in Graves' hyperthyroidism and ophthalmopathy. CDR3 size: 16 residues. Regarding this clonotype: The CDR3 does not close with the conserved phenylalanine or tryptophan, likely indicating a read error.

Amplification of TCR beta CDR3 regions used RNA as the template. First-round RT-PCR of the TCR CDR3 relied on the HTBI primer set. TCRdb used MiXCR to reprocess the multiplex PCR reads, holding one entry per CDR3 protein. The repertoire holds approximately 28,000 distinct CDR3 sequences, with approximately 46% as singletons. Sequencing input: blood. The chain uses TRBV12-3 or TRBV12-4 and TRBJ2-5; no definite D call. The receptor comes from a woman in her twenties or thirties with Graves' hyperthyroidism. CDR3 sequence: CAGSLSSWRPQETQYC. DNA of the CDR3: TGTGCCGGCAGTTTAAGTAGTTGGCGGCCGCAAGAGACCCAGTACTGC.